Following are 5 T cell receptor beta chains from one sample sequenced in a study of cytotoxic CD8 clonotypes in ibrutinib-treated CLL. TCRdb's table, derived via immunoSEQ multiplex PCR, lists solely in-frame clones and lacks some. The data show roughly 250,000 clones, with 70% seen just once and 15% to 17% held by the top ten. The starting material was PBMCs, obtained after 24 months of ibrutinib treatment. The receptors shown here come from a human donor with chronic lymphocytic leukemia.

This clone was counted a single time. Its ends do not fully match the called genes, so a read error is possible. The J gene is TRBJ2-3, the V gene TRBV7-7; tentatively, D is TRBD2 (5 bases). The CDR3 sequence is 16 residues long. Germline CDR1 and CDR2: SSHAT and FNYEAQ (reference sequence). The CDR3 loop reads CASSFGGQVLTDTQYF. CDR3 sequence (DNA): TGTGCTAGCAGCTTTGGAGGTCAGGTCCTCACAGATACGCAGTATTTT.

The CDR3, as DNA: TGCAGCGTGGCCCGACAGGGCTCTGGAAACACCATATATTTT. As protein: CSVARQGSGNTIYF. The chain links TRBV29-1 to TRBJ1-3; 7 nucleotides agree with TRBD1. V lost 6 bases to trimming and J lost 0 bases; unmatched junction nucleotides: 5. CDR1 is SQVTM, CDR2 ANQGSEA, per germline. This CDR3 has 14 residues.

A remark on this clone: Compared with germline, one end of the junction differs, possibly owing to a read error. The chain recombines TRBV7-7 with TRBJ2-7; 11 bases map to TRBD1. This CDR3 has 15 amino acids. Germline loops: CDR1 SSHAT, CDR2 FNYEAQ (reference sequence). CDR3 protein: CASSLRGTGGYEQYF. As DNA, the CDR3 is TGTGCTAGCAGCCTCAGGGGGACAGGGGGCTACGAGCAGTACTTC.

The chain recombines TRBV27 with TRBJ2-7; 10 bases align to TRBD1. This CDR3 spans 15 amino acids. V was pared by 5 bases and J by 4 bases, with 8 bases of the junction left unmatched. Germline V gene lookup returns CDR1 MNHEY and CDR2 SMNVEV (reference sequence). In DNA, the CDR3 is TGTGCCAGCAGTCGAGGACAGGGGGGTCTATACGAGCAGTACTTC. It is translated as CASSRGQGGLYEQYF.

The chain links TRBV4-3 to TRBJ2-3; TRBD2 matches 8 bases. This CDR3 comprises 20 residues. The trim removed 0 bases at V and 6 bases at J, leaving 20 bases unmatched. The germline V gene has CDR1 LGHNA and CDR2 YSLEER. The CDR3, as DNA: TGCGCCAGCAGCCAAGATAGGGGACTGCGCGGGAGGCCCAATCGGGATACGCAGTATTTT. Its translation: CASSQDRGLRGRPNRDTQYF.